The source of this T cell receptor (beta chain) is a study of blood T cell repertoires in COVID-19. The V end lost 2 bases, the J end lost 4 bases, and 11 bases lay between the germline ends. The germline CDR1 and CDR2 sequences are SGDLS and YYNGEE. The CDR3 totals 14 residues. This clone occurred a few times. The study drew participants aged about 18 to 95 years from about two dozen US areas. Cohort 3 recovered donors had two negative PCRs, clearance, or symptom resolution. Authors' processing steps: From reference gene primer amplification, estimates of nucleated cell counts were derived. Only in-frame clones appear in the TCRdb table, and some are missing; sequencing was by immunoSEQ multiplex PCR. V, J and clone size derive from that table, while D and trimming were established from the DNA sequence. The sample gives over 150,000 clones, more than 80% of which show up once; roughly 6.2% is in the top ten.

The V and J genes are TRBV9 and TRBJ2-3; D is perhaps TRBD2 (5 bases). The sample comprised PBMCs or T cells enriched from blood (not recorded which). The source is a man aged 35 to 55 who had recovered from COVID-19. CDR3 in amino acids: CASSVEGGSDTQYF. CDR3 nucleotide sequence: TGTGCCAGCAGCGTCGAGGGCGGGTCAGATACGCAGTATTTT.